The source of this TCR beta chain is a study of blood T cell repertoires in COVID-19. Trimming cost V 5 bases and J 2 bases, with 15 bases left between them. Germline loops: CDR1 MNHEY, CDR2 SVGEGT. The CDR3 covers 16 residues. This table comes from immunoSEQ multiplex PCR, and its TCRdb copy is limited to in-frame clones, with some not included. This table has about 140,000 clones, 85% to 90% appearing once. This clonotype was obtained from a man between 60 and 70 years old who had recovered from COVID-19. Sequencing was carried out using PBMCs or T cells enriched from blood (not recorded which). J is TRBJ2-2 and V is TRBV6-2 or TRBV6-3, with a tentative D call TRBD1 (6 bases). The CDR3 protein is CASSTQGFTNTGELFF. CDR3 DNA sequence: TGTGCCAGCAGTACCCAGGGGTTCACAAACACCGGGGAGCTGTTTTTT.